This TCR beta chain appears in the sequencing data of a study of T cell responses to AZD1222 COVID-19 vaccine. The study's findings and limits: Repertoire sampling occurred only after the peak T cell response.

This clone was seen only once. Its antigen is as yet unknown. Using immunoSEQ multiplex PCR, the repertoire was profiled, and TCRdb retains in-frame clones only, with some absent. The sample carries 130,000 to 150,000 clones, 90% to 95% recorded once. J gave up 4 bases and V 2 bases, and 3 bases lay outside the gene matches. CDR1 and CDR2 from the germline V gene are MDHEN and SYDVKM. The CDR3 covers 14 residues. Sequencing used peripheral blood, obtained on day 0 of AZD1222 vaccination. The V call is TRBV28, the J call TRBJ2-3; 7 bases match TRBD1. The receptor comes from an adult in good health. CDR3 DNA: TGTGCCAGCAGTTTAGGCAGGGGGTCAGATACGCAGTATTTT. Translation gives CASSLGRGSDTQYF.